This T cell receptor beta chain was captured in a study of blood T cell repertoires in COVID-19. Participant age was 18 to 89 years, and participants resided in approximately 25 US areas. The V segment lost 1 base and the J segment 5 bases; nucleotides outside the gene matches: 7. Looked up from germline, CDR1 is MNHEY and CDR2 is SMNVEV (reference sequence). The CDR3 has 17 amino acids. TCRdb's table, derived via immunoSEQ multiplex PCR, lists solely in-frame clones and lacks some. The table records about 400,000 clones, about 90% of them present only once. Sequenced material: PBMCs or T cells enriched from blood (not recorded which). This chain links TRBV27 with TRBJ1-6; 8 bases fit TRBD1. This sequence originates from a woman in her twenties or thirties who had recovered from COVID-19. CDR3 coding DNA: TGTGCCAGCAGTTTATATGGACAGGGTGCCAATAATTCACCCCTCCACTTT. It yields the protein CASSLYGQGANNSPLHF.